Below are 13 T cell receptor beta chains sequenced from a single sample in a study of blood T cell repertoires in COVID-19. Produced via immunoSEQ multiplex PCR; TCRdb's table is partial and in-frame only. This table has hundreds of thousands of clones, around 82% appearing once. The sequenced sample was peripheral blood. The receptors originated from a woman at least 80 years old with active or convalescent COVID-19.

In its sample, this clone was seen once. The rearrangement links TRBV5-1 to TRBJ2-7; 9 positions match TRBD1. V dropped 5 bases and J dropped 2; count of bases not matched to a gene: 5. This CDR3 has 14 residues. In germline, CDR1 is SGHRS, CDR2 YFSETQ. CDR3: CASSPGTGPYEQYF. The CDR3 coding sequence is TGCGCCAGCAGTCCCGGGACAGGGCCCTACGAGCAGTACTTC.

V usage is TRBV20-1 and J usage is TRBJ1-2; maybe TRBD1 (6 bases). V was trimmed by 3 bases and J by 7 bases, leaving 15 bases between them. Germline CDR1 reads DFQATT; CDR2 reads SNEGSKA (reference sequence). CDR3 size: 13 residues. The CDR3 region has the DNA TGCAGTGCTAGTGAGCATCAGGGGTTTGGCTACACCTTC. This sequence encodes CSASEHQGFGYTF.

V and J are TRBV25-1 and TRBJ1-1; D uncertain. The CDR3 is made up of 13 amino acids. Germline V gene sequence: CDR1 MGHDK, CDR2 SYGVNS. Deletions cut 3 bases from V and 5 bases from J, with 10 bases between. CDR3 amino acids: CASSDPPRTEAFF. In DNA form, the CDR3 reads TGTGCCAGCAGTGATCCACCCAGGACTGAAGCTTTCTTT.

This chain uses TRBV5-1 with TRBJ2-3; 15 positions agree with TRBD2. CDR1 SGHRS and CDR2 YFSETQ come from the germline V gene. The CDR3 totals 18 residues. V lost 0 bases, J lost 1 base, and 3 bases stayed unmatched. CDR3 bases: TGCGCCAGCAGCTTGGGGGGACTAGCGGGAGGCCGCACAGATACGCAGTATTTT. Translation: CASSLGGLAGGRTDTQYF. Drawing the rest from reference TRBV5-1 and TRBJ2-3, the complete variable domain is KAGVTQTPRYLIKTRGQQVTLSCSPISGHRSVSWYQQTPGQGLQFLFEYFSETQRNKGNFPGRFSGRQFSNSRSEMNVSTLELGDSALYLCASSLGGLAGGRTDTQYFGPGTRLTVL.

The CDR3 nucleotides are TGTGCCAGCAGCGCCTGGACAGGGGCCACCACCGGGGAGCTGTTTTTT. This gives the protein CASSAWTGATTGELFF. This chain uses TRBV9 with TRBJ2-2; 9 bases map to TRBD1. This CDR3 has 16 amino acids. The trim removed 3 bases at V and 4 bases at J, leaving 7 bases unmatched. Germline V gives CDR1 SGDLS, CDR2 YYNGEE. Looking up the rest from reference TRBV9 and TRBJ2-2 gives the full variable domain: DSGVTQTPKHLITATGQRVTLRCSPRSGDLSVYWYQQSLDQGLQFLIQYYNGEERAKGNILERFSAQQFPDLHSELNLSSLELGDSALYFCASSAWTGATTGELFFGEGSRLTVL.

The CDR3 here is CAWSDRGSGGYTF. Written as DNA, the CDR3 is TGTGCCTGGAGCGACAGGGGTTCGGGTGGCTACACCTTC. The J gene is TRBJ1-2, the V gene TRBV30; TRBD1 matches 8 bases. From germline, CDR1 is GTSNPN and CDR2 SVGIG (reference sequence). The CDR3 loop spans 13 amino acids. V shed 3 bases, J shed 7 bases, and the junction held 7 bases outside the gene matches.

Of note for this clone: Different DNA sequences within this sample yield the same CDR3. V usage is TRBV7-9 and J usage is TRBJ2-3; D not certain. V gave up 3 bases and J gave up 0 bases, with 7 bases separating them. Germline-derived CDR1 and CDR2 are SEHNR and FQNEAQ (reference sequence). CDR3 length equals 14 residues. The CDR3 nucleotides read TGTGCCAGCAGCTTGAGCACGAGCACAGATACGCAGTATTTT. Translation: CASSLSTSTDTQYF. The full variable domain, rest sourced from reference TRBV7-9 and TRBJ2-3, is DTGVSQNPRHKITKRGQNVTFRCDPISEHNRLYWYRQTLGQGPEFLTYFQNEAQLEKSRLLSDRFSAERPKGSFSTLEIQRTEQGDSAMYLCASSLSTSTDTQYFGPGTRLTVL.

The chain has TRBV6-6 and TRBJ1-5; 10 bases align to TRBD1. J was trimmed by 6 bases and V by 7 bases; bases with no gene match: 12. Germline V lookup: CDR1 MNHNY, CDR2 SVGAGI (reference sequence). The CDR3 is 16 amino acids. The CDR3 DNA is TGTGCCAGCACCCGAGGGACAGGGGTGGTGGGTCAGCCCCAGCATTTT. It translates to CASTRGTGVVGQPQHF.

The rearrangement links TRBV29-1 to TRBJ2-3; no definite D call. This CDR3 has 15 residues. V lost 5 bases, J lost 0 bases, and 15 bases lay in between. The germline V gene has CDR1 SQVTM and CDR2 ANQGSEA. The CDR3 reads CSVLDARTSTDTQYF. The CDR3 DNA follows: TGCAGCGTTCTAGACGCACGAACTAGCACAGATACGCAGTATTTT.

The chain employs TRBV28 and TRBJ2-1, with 13 bases identical to TRBD2. This CDR3 has 17 amino acids. J lost 5 bases, V lost 6 bases, and 10 bases had no gene match. Germline CDR1 MDHEN, CDR2 SYDVKM. CDR3 loop: CASRTKILAGGHNEQFF. For the CDR3, the DNA is TGTGCCAGCAGAACCAAAATACTAGCGGGGGGGCACAATGAGCAGTTCTTC.

This chain uses TRBV10-3 with TRBJ2-5; D gene unclear. Germline CDR1 is ENHRY and CDR2 is SYGVKD. Deletions cut 2 bases from V and 5 bases from J, with 12 bases between. There are 14 residues in the CDR3. CDR3 sequence: CAISEPPAVETQYF. CDR3 in DNA: TGTGCCATCAGTGAGCCCCCGGCGGTGGAGACCCAGTACTTC.

The genes are TRBV27 and TRBJ1-5, with D perhaps TRBD1 (6 bases). Trimming shortened V by 6 bases and J by 6 bases, and 9 bases separated the two germline ends. Per germline, CDR1 MNHEY and CDR2 SMNVEV (reference sequence). The CDR3 loop spans 12 amino acids. The CDR3 loop reads CASRTGRQPQHF. As DNA, the CDR3 is TGTGCCAGCAGGACAGGACGTCAGCCCCAGCATTTT.

The V and J genes are TRBV6-6 and TRBJ1-1, with a possible D match to TRBD1 (5 bases). The ends were cut back, 6 bases at V and 6 bases at J, with 23 bases in the middle. Germline CDR1 and CDR2: MNHNY and SVGAGI (reference sequence). This CDR3 comprises 16 residues. The chain's CDR3 is CASSHGGVFGDSEAFF. The CDR3 DNA follows: TGTGCCAGCAGCCACGGAGGGGTTTTTGGGGATTCTGAAGCTTTCTTT.